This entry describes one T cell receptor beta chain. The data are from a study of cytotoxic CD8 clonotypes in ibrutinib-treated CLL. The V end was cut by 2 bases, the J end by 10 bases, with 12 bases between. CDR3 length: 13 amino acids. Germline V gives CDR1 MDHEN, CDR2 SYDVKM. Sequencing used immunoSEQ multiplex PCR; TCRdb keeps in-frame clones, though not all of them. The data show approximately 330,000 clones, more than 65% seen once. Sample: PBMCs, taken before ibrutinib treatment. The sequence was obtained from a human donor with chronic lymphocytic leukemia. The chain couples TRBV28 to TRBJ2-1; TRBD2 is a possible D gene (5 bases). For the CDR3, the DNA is TGTGCCAGCAGTTTAGGAGGCGGAATCGAGCAGTTCTTC. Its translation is CASSLGGGIEQFF.